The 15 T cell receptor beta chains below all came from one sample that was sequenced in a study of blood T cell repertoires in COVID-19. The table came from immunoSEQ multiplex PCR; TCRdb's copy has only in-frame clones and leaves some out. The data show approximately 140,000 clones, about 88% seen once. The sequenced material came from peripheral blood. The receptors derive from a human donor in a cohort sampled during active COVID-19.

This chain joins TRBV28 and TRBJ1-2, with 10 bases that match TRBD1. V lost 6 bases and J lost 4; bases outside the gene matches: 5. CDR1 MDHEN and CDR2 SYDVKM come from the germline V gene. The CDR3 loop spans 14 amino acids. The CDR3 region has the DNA TGTGCCAGCAGGGGACAGGGGAAGGCCTATGGCTACACCTTC. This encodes CASRGQGKAYGYTF.

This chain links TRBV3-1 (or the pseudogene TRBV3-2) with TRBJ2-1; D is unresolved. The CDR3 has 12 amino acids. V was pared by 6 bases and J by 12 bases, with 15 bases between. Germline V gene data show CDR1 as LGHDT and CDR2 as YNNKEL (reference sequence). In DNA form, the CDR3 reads TGTGCCAGCAGTCGTGACAAGTCGCGGCAGTTCTTC. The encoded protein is CASSRDKSRQFF.

CDR3 coding DNA: TGTGCCAGCAGCCTCTTGATTGCGGGTCGACAGGGGGCTCCTCGTGAAGCTTTCTTT. Translating it yields CASSLLIAGRQGAPREAFF. V is TRBV7-8 and J is TRBJ1-1; TRBD1 matches 10 bases. Per the germline V gene, CDR1 is SGHVS and CDR2 is FQNEAQ. This CDR3 spans 19 amino acids. J gave up 7 bases and V 5 bases, and 22 bases lay outside the gene matches.

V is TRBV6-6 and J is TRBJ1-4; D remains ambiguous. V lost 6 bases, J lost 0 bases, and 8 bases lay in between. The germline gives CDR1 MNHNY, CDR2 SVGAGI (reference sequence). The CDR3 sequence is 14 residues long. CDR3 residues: CASSPHATNEKLFF. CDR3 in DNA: TGTGCCAGCAGCCCCCATGCAACTAATGAAAAACTGTTTTTT.

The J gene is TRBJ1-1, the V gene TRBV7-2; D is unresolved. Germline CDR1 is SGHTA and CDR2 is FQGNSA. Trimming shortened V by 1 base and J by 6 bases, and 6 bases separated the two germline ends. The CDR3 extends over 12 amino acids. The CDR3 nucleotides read TGTGCCAGCAGCTTAGTGACACCTGAAGCTTTCTTT. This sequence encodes CASSLVTPEAFF.

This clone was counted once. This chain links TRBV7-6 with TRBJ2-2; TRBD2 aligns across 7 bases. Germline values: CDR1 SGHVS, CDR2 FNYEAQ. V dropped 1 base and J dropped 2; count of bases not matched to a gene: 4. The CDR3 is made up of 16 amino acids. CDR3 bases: TGTGCCAGCAGCTTAGTCAGCGGGGTAAACACCGGGGAGCTGTTTTTT. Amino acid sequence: CASSLVSGVNTGELFF.

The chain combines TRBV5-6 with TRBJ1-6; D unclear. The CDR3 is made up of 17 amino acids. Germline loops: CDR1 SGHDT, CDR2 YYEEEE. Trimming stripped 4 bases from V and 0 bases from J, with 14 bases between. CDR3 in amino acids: CASSPSGTISYNSPLHF. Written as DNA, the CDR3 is TGTGCCAGCAGCCCGAGTGGTACCATCTCCTATAATTCACCCCTCCACTTT. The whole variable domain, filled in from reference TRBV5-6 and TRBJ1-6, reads DAGVTQSPTHLIKTRGQQVTLRCSPKSGHDTVSWYQQALGQGPQFIFQYYEEEERQRGNFPDRFSGHQFPNYSSELNVNALLLGDSALYLCASSPSGTISYNSPLHFGNGTRLTVT.

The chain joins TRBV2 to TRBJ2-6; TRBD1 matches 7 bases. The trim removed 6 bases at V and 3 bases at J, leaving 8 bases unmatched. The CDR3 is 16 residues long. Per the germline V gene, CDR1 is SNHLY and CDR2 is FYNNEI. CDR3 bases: TGTGCCAGCAGGAAGACAGGGCCTAATGGGGCCAACGTCCTGACTTTC. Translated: CASRKTGPNGANVLTF.

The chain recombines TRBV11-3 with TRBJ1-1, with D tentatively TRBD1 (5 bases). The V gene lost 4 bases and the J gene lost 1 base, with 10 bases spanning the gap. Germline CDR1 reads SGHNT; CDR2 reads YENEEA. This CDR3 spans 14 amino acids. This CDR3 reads CASSSPDRNTEAFF. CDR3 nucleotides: TGTGCCAGCAGCTCCCCCGACAGGAACACTGAAGCTTTCTTT.

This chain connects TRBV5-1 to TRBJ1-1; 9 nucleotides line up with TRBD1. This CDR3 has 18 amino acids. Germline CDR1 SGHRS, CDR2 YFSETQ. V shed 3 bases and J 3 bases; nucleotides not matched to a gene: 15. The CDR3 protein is CASSYGDRVWAPHTEAFF. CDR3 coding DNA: TGCGCCAGCAGCTACGGGGACAGGGTTTGGGCCCCCCACACTGAAGCTTTCTTT.

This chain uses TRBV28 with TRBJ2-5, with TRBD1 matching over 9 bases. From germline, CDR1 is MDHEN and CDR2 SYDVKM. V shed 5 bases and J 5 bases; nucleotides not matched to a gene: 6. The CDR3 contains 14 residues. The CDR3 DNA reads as TGTGCCAGCAGTCCGGGACAGGGTGTCGAGACCCAGTACTTC. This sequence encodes CASSPGQGVETQYF. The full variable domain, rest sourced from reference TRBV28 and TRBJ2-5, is DVKVTQSSRYLVKRTGEKVFLECVQDMDHENMFWYRQDPGLGLRLIYFSYDVKMKEKGDIPEGYSVSREKKERFSLILESASTNQTSMYLCASSPGQGVETQYFGPGTRLLVL.

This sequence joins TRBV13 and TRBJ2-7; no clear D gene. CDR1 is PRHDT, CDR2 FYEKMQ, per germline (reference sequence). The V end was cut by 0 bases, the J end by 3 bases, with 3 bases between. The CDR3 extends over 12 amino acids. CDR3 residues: CASSLGRYEQYF. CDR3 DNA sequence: TGTGCCAGCAGCTTAGGCCGCTACGAGCAGTACTTC.

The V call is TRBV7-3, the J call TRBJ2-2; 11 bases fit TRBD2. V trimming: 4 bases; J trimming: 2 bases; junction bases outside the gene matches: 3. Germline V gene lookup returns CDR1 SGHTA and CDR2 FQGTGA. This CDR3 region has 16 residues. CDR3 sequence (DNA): TGTGCCAGCAGCTCTAGCGGGGGGCCCAACACCGGGGAGCTGTTTTTT. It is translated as CASSSSGGPNTGELFF.

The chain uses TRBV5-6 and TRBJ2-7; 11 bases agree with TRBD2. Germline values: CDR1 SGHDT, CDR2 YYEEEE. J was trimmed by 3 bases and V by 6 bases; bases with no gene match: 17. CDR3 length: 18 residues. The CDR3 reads CASTPTSGGGLVFYEQYF. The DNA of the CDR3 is TGTGCCAGCACCCCAACTAGCGGGGGAGGTCTTGTTTTCTACGAGCAGTACTTC.

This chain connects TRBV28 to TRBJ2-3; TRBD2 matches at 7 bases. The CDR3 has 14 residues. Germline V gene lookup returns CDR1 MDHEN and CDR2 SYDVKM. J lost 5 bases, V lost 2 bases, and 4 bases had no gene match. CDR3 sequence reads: CASSLVERGDTQYF. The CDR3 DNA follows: TGTGCCAGCAGTTTAGTCGAGCGGGGAGATACGCAGTATTTT.